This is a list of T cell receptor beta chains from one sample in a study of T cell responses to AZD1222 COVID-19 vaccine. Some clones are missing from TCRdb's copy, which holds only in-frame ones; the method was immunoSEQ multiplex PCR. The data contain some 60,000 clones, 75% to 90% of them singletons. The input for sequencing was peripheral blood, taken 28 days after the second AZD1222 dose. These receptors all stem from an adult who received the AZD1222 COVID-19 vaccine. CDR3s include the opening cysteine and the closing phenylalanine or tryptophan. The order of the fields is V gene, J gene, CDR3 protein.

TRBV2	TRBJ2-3	CASSADRASGITDTQYF
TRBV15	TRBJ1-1	CATSRIRDRDTEAFF
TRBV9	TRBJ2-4	CASSVSLSDTGDKNIQYF
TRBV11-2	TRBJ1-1	CASSQDRNTEAFF
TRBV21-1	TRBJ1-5	CASSNPQHF
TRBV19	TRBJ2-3	CASSQEGTDTQYF
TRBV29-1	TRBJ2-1	CSVPGTGVRNEQFF
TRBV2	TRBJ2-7	CASSPTIRTSYEQYF
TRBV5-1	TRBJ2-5	CASSPLRTGGTQYF
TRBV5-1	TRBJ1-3	CASSPTGSSGNTIYF
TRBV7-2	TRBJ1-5	CASSLVTDSNQPQHF
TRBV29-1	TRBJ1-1	CSVEAERLTEAFF
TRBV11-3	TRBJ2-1	CASSLGRVDNEQFF
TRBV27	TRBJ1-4	CASSSPTGLGRKLFF
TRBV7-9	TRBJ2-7	CASSSGGQGAYEQYF
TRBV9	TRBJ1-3	CASSVDSGGSGNTIYF
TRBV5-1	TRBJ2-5	CASSHGGEGGKETQYF
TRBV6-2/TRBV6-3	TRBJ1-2	CASSPTGHLNYGYTF
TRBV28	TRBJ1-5	CASRYPGDSPQHF
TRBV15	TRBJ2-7	CATSRDLRTGGDEQYF
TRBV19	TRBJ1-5	CASSSYEGSNQPQHF
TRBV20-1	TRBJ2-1	CSASGPGTYNEQFF
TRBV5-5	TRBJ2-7	CASSFGGEVLPYEQYF
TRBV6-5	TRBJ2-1	CASQGTYNEQFF
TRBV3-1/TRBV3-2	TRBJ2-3	CASSQMRTDTQYF
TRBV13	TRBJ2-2	CASSLGGNTGELFF
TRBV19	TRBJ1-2	CASSMSGGYYGYTF
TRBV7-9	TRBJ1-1	CASSLIGENEAFF
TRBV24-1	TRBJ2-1	CATSGRSYNEQFF
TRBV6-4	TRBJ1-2	CASRDLTGHGYTF
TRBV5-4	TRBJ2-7	CASSQQGPTYEQYF
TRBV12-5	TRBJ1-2	CASGFESGRGYTF
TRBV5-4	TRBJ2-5	CASSSPKPGQGREETQYF
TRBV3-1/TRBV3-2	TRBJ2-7	CASSRQGATPYEQYF
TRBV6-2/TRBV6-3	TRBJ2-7	CASSYRYEQYF
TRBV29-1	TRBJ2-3	CSVLGTVGDTQYF
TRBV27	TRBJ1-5	CASSLRRGGLSNQPQHF
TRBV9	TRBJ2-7	CASSVEASSNDYEQYF
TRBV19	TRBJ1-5	CASSIWEGQGGNQPQHF
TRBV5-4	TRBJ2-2	CASSLGLNTGELFF
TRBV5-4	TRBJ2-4	CASSLRTGGLDIQYF
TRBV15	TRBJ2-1	CATSRAGGSGEQFF
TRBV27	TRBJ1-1	CASSLTSGDTEAFF
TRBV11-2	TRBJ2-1	CASSLTPRGAGKDEQFF
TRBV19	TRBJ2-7	CASSMLGRGRVYEQYF
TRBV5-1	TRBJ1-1	CASSSRSHEGRGAFF
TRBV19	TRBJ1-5	CASSIFFLGDQPQHF
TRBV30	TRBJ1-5	CAWSVQPRNQPQHF
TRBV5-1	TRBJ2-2	CASSLLAANTGELFF
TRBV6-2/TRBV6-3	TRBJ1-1	CASSYLDRDTEAFF
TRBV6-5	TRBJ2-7	CASSYNPGDEQYF
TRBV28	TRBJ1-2	CASRRGGSNYGYTF
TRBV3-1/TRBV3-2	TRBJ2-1	CASSQVSGGPYNEQFF
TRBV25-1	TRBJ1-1	CASRTGPNTEAFF
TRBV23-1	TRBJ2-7	CASSRGFCRRSYEQYF
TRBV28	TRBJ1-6	CASSLRGERISPLHF
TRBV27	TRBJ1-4	CASSYRGTNEKLFF
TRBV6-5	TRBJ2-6	CASSLGTAGANVLTF
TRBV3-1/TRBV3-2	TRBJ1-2	CASSQAVIRDGYTF
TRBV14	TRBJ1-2	CASSQVDRRYGYTF